This is a list of T cell receptor beta chains from one sample in a study of OX40 agonist ivuxolimab in advanced cancers. Sequencing used immunoSEQ multiplex PCR; TCRdb keeps in-frame clones, though not all of them. The top ten hold roughly a sixth of the sample, which has approximately 40,000 clones, 80% to 90% seen once. The sample was CD4+ or CD8+ T cells sorted from blood, taken in a trial of the OX40 agonist ivuxolimab. These receptor sequences come from an adult with an advanced solid tumor such as melanoma, head and neck, liver or kidney cancer. Each CDR3 is given with its conserved first and last residue. The order of the fields is V gene, D gene, clone size, CDR3 length, J gene, CDR3 protein, CDR3 DNA. D genes are given only for firm matches. Expanded clones get a size class; other rows say once, few or many, or leave the size out.

TRBV19	-	-	13	TRBJ2-5	CATSWQGLETQYF	TGTGCCACTTCCTGGCAGGGGTTGGAGACCCAGTACTTC
TRBV5-8	TRBD1	-	15	TRBJ2-7	CASSFSRGRNYEQYF	TGTGCCAGCAGCTTTTCCAGGGGGCGAAACTACGAGCAGTACTTC
TRBV5-4	-	once	13	TRBJ2-7	CASTDVGIHEQYF	TGTGCCAGCACGGACGTCGGTATCCACGAGCAGTACTTC
TRBV4-3	TRBD2	-	16	TRBJ2-1	CASSQEGTSVWNEQFF	TGCGCCAGCAGCCAAGAGGGGACTAGCGTTTGGAATGAGCAGTTCTTC
TRBV27	-	-	14	TRBJ2-1	CASSLSHLEYEQFF	TGTGCCAGCAGTTTATCACATCTAGAATATGAGCAGTTCTTC
TRBV15	-	few	13	TRBJ1-2	CATSPGVSYGYTF	TGTGCCACCAGCCCGGGGGTGAGCTATGGCTACACCTTC
TRBV4-1	-	once	17	TRBJ2-3	CASRQENRVGGTDTQYF	TGCGCCAGCAGGCAAGAGAACAGGGTTGGCGGCACAGATACGCAGTATTTT
TRBV7-2	TRBD1	-	17	TRBJ2-1	CASSHRVRQGPYNEQFF	TGTGCCAGCAGCCACAGGGTCAGACAGGGCCCCTACAATGAGCAGTTCTTC
TRBV7-9	-	many	12	TRBJ1-1	CASSPGAVEAFF	TGTGCCAGCAGCCCCGGGGCAGTTGAAGCTTTCTTT
TRBV6-5	-	-	15	TRBJ1-2	CASSPLRTGDYGYTF	TGTGCCAGCAGTCCCTTACGAACGGGTGACTATGGCTACACCTTC
TRBV6-1	-	-	16	TRBJ1-5	CASSEKILGQDQPQHF	TGTGCCAGCAGTGAAAAGATTTTGGGACAAGATCAGCCCCAGCATTTT
TRBV11-2	TRBD2	once	17	TRBJ2-1	CASSPPPGLAVYNEQFF	TGTGCCAGCAGCCCCCCACCGGGACTAGCGGTCTACAATGAGCAGTTCTTC
TRBV7-2	TRBD2	-	16	TRBJ2-3	CASSHIGWRETDTQYF	TGTGCCAGCAGCCATATAGGCTGGCGGGAGACAGATACGCAGTATTTT
TRBV7-2	-	-	14	TRBJ1-3	CASSRDISGNTIYF	TGTGCCAGCAGCCGAGATATCTCTGGAAACACCATATATTTT
TRBV4-2	-	-	19	TRBJ1-5	CASSQADSDIWYSNQPQHF	TGTGCCAGCAGCCAAGCCGACTCGGACATCTGGTATAGCAATCAGCCCCAGCATTTT
TRBV6-6	TRBD1	-	15	TRBJ1-1	CASSYLGGAGTEAFF	TGTGCCAGCAGTTACCTAGGGGGCGCAGGCACTGAAGCTTTCTTT
TRBV4-3	-	-	15	TRBJ1-1	CASSQDLSGLTGAFF	TGCGCCAGCAGCCAAGATCTTAGCGGTTTGACAGGAGCTTTCTTT
TRBV30	-	-	15	TRBJ2-7	CAWSFFPTDTYEQYF	TGTGCCTGGAGCTTTTTCCCGACCGATACCTACGAGCAGTACTTC
TRBV27	-	-	13	TRBJ2-1	CASSFSTTGTKFF	TGTGCCAGCAGTTTCTCCACGACAGGGACTAAGTTCTTC
TRBV6-5	TRBD1	-	15	TRBJ1-5	CASSTTGGVNQPQHF	TGTGCCAGCAGTACCACAGGGGGGGTCAATCAGCCCCAGCATTTT
TRBV5-1	-	-	23	TRBJ1-3	CASSLGESLPWAISWSAGNTIYF	TGCGCCAGCAGCTTGGGGGAATCGCTCCCATGGGCGATTAGTTGGTCAGCCGGAAACACCATATATTTT
TRBV6-5	-	-	15	TRBJ2-1	CASSYRGSSYNEQFF	TGTGCCAGCAGTTACCGGGGGAGCTCCTACAATGAGCAGTTCTTC
TRBV6-5	TRBD1	-	15	TRBJ1-3	CASNPGQGSGNTIYF	TGTGCCAGCAACCCGGGACAGGGTAGTGGAAACACCATATATTTT
TRBV21-1	-	few	14	TRBJ2-1	CASTPDRGTGEQFF	TGTGCCAGCACCCCGGACAGGGGGACAGGTGAGCAGTTCTTC
TRBV15	TRBD1	-	16	TRBJ1-5	CATSSARTGGNQPQHF	TGTGCCACCAGCAGCGCCCGGACAGGGGGCAATCAGCCCCAGCATTTT
TRBV11-1	-	-	13	TRBJ2-1	CASSPGSGNEQFF	TGTGCCAGCAGCCCTGGAAGTGGGAATGAGCAGTTCTTC
TRBV4-3	-	-	15	TRBJ2-7	CASSRHREMNYEQYF	TGCGCCAGCAGCCGTCACAGGGAGATGAATTACGAGCAGTACTTC
TRBV11-2	-	-	15	TRBJ1-2	CASSLEGASNYGYTF	TGTGCCAGCAGCTTAGAAGGGGCTTCTAACTATGGCTACACCTTC
TRBV27	-	-	13	TRBJ2-7	CASSSGPYYEQYF	TGTGCCAGCAGTTCGGGACCCTATTACGAGCAGTACTTC
TRBV7-9	-	-	15	TRBJ1-1	CASSLDQGANTEAFF	TGTGCCAGCAGCTTAGATCAGGGAGCGAACACTGAAGCTTTCTTT
TRBV30	-	-	11	TRBJ2-7	CAWGSSGEQYF	TGTGCCTGGGGGAGTTCGGGCGAGCAGTACTTC
TRBV4-2	-	-	12	TRBJ1-5	CASSRGDQPQHF	TGTGCCAGCAGCCGGGGGGATCAGCCCCAGCATTTT
TRBV19	-	few	13	TRBJ2-7	CASSWRDPYEQYF	TGTGCCAGTAGTTGGCGGGACCCCTACGAGCAGTACTTC
TRBV5-5	-	-	14	TRBJ2-5	CASSPWGSGETQYF	TGTGCCAGCAGCCCCTGGGGAAGTGGAGAGACCCAGTACTTC
TRBV25-1	TRBD1	-	15	TRBJ1-6	CASSEYRGDNSPLHF	TGTGCCAGCAGTGAATACAGGGGGGATAATTCACCCCTCCACTTT
TRBV6-6	-	-	12	TRBJ2-7	CASSYSGVEQYF	TGTGCCAGCAGTTACTCAGGGGTCGAGCAGTACTTC
TRBV27	-	-	12	TRBJ2-1	CASRVDHNEQFF	TGTGCCAGCAGAGTAGACCACAATGAGCAGTTCTTC
TRBV13	TRBD1	-	13	TRBJ1-2	CASSGGTGSGYTF	TGTGCCAGCAGCGGAGGGACAGGGAGTGGCTACACCTTC
TRBV14	TRBD2	-	16	TRBJ2-1	CASSPRASGGWNEQFF	TGTGCCAGCAGCCCAAGGGCTAGCGGGGGGTGGAATGAGCAGTTCTTC
TRBV7-6	TRBD2	-	14	TRBJ2-5	CASNSGGGKETQYF	TGTGCCAGCAATAGCGGGGGGGGGAAAGAGACCCAGTACTTC
TRBV27	TRBD2	-	15	TRBJ2-3	CASSQLAGAGGTQYF	TGTGCCAGCAGTCAACTAGCGGGGGCGGGGGGTACGCAGTATTTT
TRBV7-9	-	-	15	TRBJ2-1	CASSSDLQGHNEQFF	TGTGCCAGCAGCTCTGACTTGCAGGGTCACAATGAGCAGTTCTTC
TRBV28	-	-	13	TRBJ1-5	CASSLNGGQPQHF	TGTGCCAGCAGTTTAAATGGAGGTCAGCCCCAGCATTTT
TRBV7-2	TRBD2	-	19	TRBJ2-1	CASSYAGTSGGPSYNEQFF	TGTGCCAGCAGCTACGCCGGGACTAGCGGGGGGCCGTCCTACAATGAGCAGTTCTTC
TRBV25-1	TRBD2	once	13	TRBJ2-1	CASSMGGYNEQFF	TGTGCCAGCAGTATGGGGGGGTACAATGAGCAGTTCTTC
TRBV6-1	TRBD1	-	18	TRBJ2-2	CASSEYGRDRGRTGELFF	TGTGCCAGCAGTGAATATGGTAGGGACAGGGGTCGTACCGGGGAGCTGTTTTTT
TRBV7-7	-	-	15	TRBJ2-7	CASSLGPGTTYEQYF	TGTGCTAGCAGCTTAGGGCCGGGTACGACTTACGAGCAGTACTTC
TRBV27	-	-	18	TRBJ1-2	CASSLFRDKLGTNYGYTF	TGTGCCAGCAGTTTGTTTAGGGATAAACTAGGGACTAACTATGGCTACACCTTC
TRBV25-1	TRBD1	-	13	TRBJ1-5	CASSDRGNQPQHF	TGTGCCAGCTCGGACAGGGGAAATCAGCCCCAGCATTTT
TRBV7-2	-	-	16	TRBJ2-1	CASSRPGSQTYNEQFF	TGTGCCAGCAGCCGCCCCGGGAGCCAAACCTACAATGAGCAGTTCTTC
TRBV27	TRBD2	-	16	TRBJ2-3	CASSSGLAGGVDTQYF	TGTGCCAGCAGTTCGGGACTAGCGGGAGGGGTCGATACGCAGTATTTT
TRBV6-5	-	-	14	TRBJ1-5	CASTSGGGNQPQHF	TGTGCCAGCACCTCCGGGGGAGGCAATCAGCCCCAGCATTTT
TRBV7-9	-	-	13	TRBJ2-7	CASSLGGGVEQYF	TGTGCCAGCAGCTTAGGGGGAGGAGTCGAGCAGTACTTC
TRBV5-1	-	-	12	TRBJ2-7	CASSRLGGEQYF	TGCGCCAGCAGCCGGTTAGGGGGAGAGCAGTACTTC
TRBV5-5	TRBD2	-	14	TRBJ2-7	CASSFGTSLGEQYF	TGTGCCAGCAGCTTCGGGACTAGTTTGGGCGAGCAGTACTTC
TRBV5-1	TRBD1	-	14	TRBJ2-1	CATRTGNSNNEQFF	TGCGCCACCAGGACAGGGAATTCCAACAATGAGCAGTTCTTC
TRBV7-8	TRBD2	-	15	TRBJ2-3	CASSLGLADTDTQYF	TGTGCCAGCAGCTTAGGACTAGCTGACACAGATACGCAGTATTTT
TRBV4-3	-	-	15	TRBJ2-2	CASSQEWRDPGELFF	TGCGCCAGCAGCCAAGAGTGGAGGGATCCCGGGGAGCTGTTTTTT
TRBV5-6	TRBD2	-	13	TRBJ2-7	CASSFGTRTEQYF	TGTGCCAGCAGCTTCGGGACTAGAACCGAGCAGTACTTC